Following are 22 T cell receptor beta chains from one sample sequenced in a study of early T cells in non-severe SARS-CoV-2 infection. TCRdb re-called the 5' RACE reads with MiXCR, one entry per CDR3 protein. The table lists 40,000 to 55,000 distinct CDR3 sequences, roughly 9.8% of them singletons, with about 8.6% in the top ten. The specimen sequenced was whole blood. These receptors came from an adult who was a healthcare worker with PCR-confirmed SARS-CoV-2 infection or an uninfected control (not recorded which).

This clonotype came up many times. The gene calls are TRBV18 and TRBJ1-1, with D hard to call. This CDR3 spans 14 amino acids. V was shortened by 3 bases and J by 1 base, with 9 bases between the two germline ends. CDR1 is KGHSH, CDR2 LQKENI, per germline. CDR3 DNA: TGTGCCAGCTCACCGTTGACCCCGAACACTGAAGCTTTCTTT. Amino acids: CASSPLTPNTEAFF.

There are many counts of this clonotype. The rearrangement links TRBV18 to TRBJ2-7; 14 bases match TRBD2. CDR3 length: 15 residues. The germline V gene encodes CDR1 KGHSH and CDR2 LQKENI. The V segment lost 0 bases and the J segment 6 bases; nucleotides outside the gene matches: 1. The CDR3: CASSPPTSGRGEQYF. The CDR3 DNA sequence: TGTGCCAGCTCACCACCGACTAGCGGGAGGGGCGAGCAGTACTTC. The full variable domain, with the rest looked up from reference TRBV18 and TRBJ2-7, is NAGVMQNPRHLVRRRGQEARLRCSPMKGHSHVYWYRQLPEEGLKFMVYLQKENIIDESGMPKERFSAEFPKEGPSILRIQQVVRGDSAAYFCASSPPTSGRGEQYFGPGTRLTVT.

This clonotype occurred many times. This sequence joins TRBV20-1 and TRBJ2-5, with D hard to call. Trimming stripped 3 bases from V and 3 bases from J, with 2 bases between. The CDR3 extends over 10 amino acids. Germline V gives CDR1 DFQATT, CDR2 SNEGSKA (reference sequence). CDR3 in DNA: TGCAGTGCTAGGGAAGAGACCCAGTACTTC. This gives the protein CSAREETQYF.

The rearrangement uses TRBV7-9 and TRBJ2-5, with D possibly TRBD2 on 5 matching bases. V dropped 5 bases and J dropped 2 bases, with 12 bases sitting between them. The CDR3 sequence is 14 residues long. The germline V gene has CDR1 SEHNR and CDR2 FQNEAQ (reference sequence). The CDR3 nucleotides are TGTGCCAGCAGCGACGGACTGGAACAAGAGACCCAGTACTTC. It encodes CASSDGLEQETQYF.

This clonotype showed up just a few times. The chain employs TRBV12-3 or TRBV12-4 and TRBJ1-5, with D possibly TRBD1 on 6 matching bases. V shed 0 bases and J shed 4 bases, with 10 bases lying between them. This CDR3 comprises 15 residues. DNA of the CDR3: TGTGCCAGCAGTTTAGCTAAGGACAGAAATCAGCCCCAGCATTTT. Its protein is CASSLAKDRNQPQHF.

This clonotype has at least ten counts. The chain is built from TRBV3-1 and TRBJ1-2, with D hard to call. The CDR3 contains 14 residues. The V and J ends lost 0 bases and 6 bases respectively, with 11 bases between them. Per the germline V gene, CDR1 is LGHDT and CDR2 is YNNKEL (reference sequence). The CDR3 here is CASSQESQENGYTF. In DNA form, the CDR3 reads TGTGCCAGCAGCCAAGAGTCCCAGGAAAATGGCTACACCTTC.

The chain couples TRBV28 to TRBJ2-2; D ambiguous. CDR1 is MDHEN and CDR2 is SYDVKM in the germline V gene. CDR3 length: 13 amino acids. V dropped 10 bases and J dropped 7 bases, with 16 bases sitting between them. DNA of the CDR3: TGTGCCACCCAACGCCCTTTAATCGGGGAGCTGTTTTTT. Its protein product is CATQRPLIGELFF.

This clonotype came up many times. V usage is TRBV6-1 and J usage is TRBJ1-1; 10 bases line up with TRBD1. The CDR3 runs to 14 residues. V was pared by 6 bases and J by 2 bases, with 3 bases of the junction left unmatched. CDR1 is MNHNS, CDR2 SASEGT, per germline. The CDR3 DNA is TGTGCCAGCAGCCGACAGGGGGCCAACACTGAAGCTTTCTTT. Translating gives CASSRQGANTEAFF.

Ten or more counts support this clonotype. This chain uses TRBV3-1 with TRBJ2-3, with D unclear. Deletions cut 1 base from V and 5 bases from J, with 13 bases between. This CDR3 comprises 15 residues. Germline CDR1 and CDR2: LGHDT and YNNKEL (reference sequence). CDR3 nucleotide sequence: TGTGCCAGCAGCCAAGTGACCCGAGGCAGAGATACGCAGTATTTT. It encodes CASSQVTRGRDTQYF.

This clonotype was counted a few times. V usage is TRBV11-3 and J usage is TRBJ1-1; D not resolved. The V gene lost 4 bases and the J gene lost 4 bases, with 7 bases spanning the gap. Per germline, CDR1 SGHNT and CDR2 YENEEA. The CDR3 sequence is 12 residues long. CDR3 sequence reads: CASSSGLTEAFF. The CDR3 nucleotides read TGTGCCAGCAGCTCGGGCCTCACTGAAGCTTTCTTT. Complete variable domain (other parts from reference TRBV11-3 and TRBJ1-1): EAGVVQSPRYKIIEKKQPVAFWCNPISGHNTLYWYLQNLGQGPELLIRYENEEAVDDSQLPKDRFSAERLKGVDSTLKIQPAELGDSAVYLCASSSGLTEAFFGQGTRLTVV.

This clonotype occurred many times. The V and J genes are TRBV12-5 and TRBJ2-7; 12 bases are a match to TRBD2. The V segment lost 7 bases and the J segment 2 bases; nucleotides outside the gene matches: 18. CDR1 and CDR2 (germline): LGHNT, FRNRAP. The length of the CDR3 is 19 residues. CDR3 DNA: TGTGCTAGTGCCAAACATGGACTAGCGGGATTGGGGTCCACCTACGAGCAGTACTTC. This codes for CASAKHGLAGLGSTYEQYF.

This clonotype was recorded many times. This sequence joins TRBV19 and TRBJ1-5; D gene uncertain. The CDR3 has 12 amino acids. The V gene lost 4 bases and the J gene lost 2 bases, with 3 bases spanning the gap. CDR1 and CDR2 from the germline V gene are LNHDA and SQIVND (reference sequence). CDR3 sequence: CASSTGNQPQHF. In nucleotides, the CDR3 is TGTGCCAGTAGTACAGGCAATCAGCCCCAGCATTTT.

The table lists this clonotype with a few counts. Relative to the germline gene, one junction end is altered; a read error may explain this. This sequence joins TRBV11-2 and TRBJ2-1, with D unclear. This CDR3 is 14 amino acids long. Germline loops: CDR1 SGHAT, CDR2 FQNNGV. The DNA for the CDR3 is TGTGCCAGCCGCTTTCAACTGGGTTACAATGAGCAGTTCTTC. Its translation is CASRFQLGYNEQFF.

At least ten counts were recorded for this clonotype. The V gene is TRBV20-1, the J gene TRBJ2-2, with D unresolved. V was cut by 4 bases and J by 3 bases, with 3 bases left in between. The CDR3 totals 11 residues. The germline V gene has CDR1 DFQATT and CDR2 SNEGSKA (reference sequence). The CDR3 bases are TGCAGTGCTACCGACACCGGGGAGCTGTTTTTT. It translates to CSATDTGELFF.

The genes are TRBV5-1 and TRBJ2-1; TRBD2 is a possible D gene (5 bases). Germline V gene lookup returns CDR1 SGHRS and CDR2 YFSETQ. V gave up 0 bases and J gave up 7 bases, with 14 bases separating them. The CDR3 is made up of 15 amino acids. The CDR3 nucleotides read TGCGCCAGCAGCTTGGCGGGCCCCTCGGGGAATGAGCAGTTCTTC. Amino acid sequence: CASSLAGPSGNEQFF.

The V call is TRBV9, the J call TRBJ2-3, with TRBD2 matching 10 bases. Per the germline V gene, CDR1 is SGDLS and CDR2 is YYNGEE. CDR3 length equals 16 residues. Trimming took 0 bases from V and 4 from J; bases not matched to a gene: 5. CDR3 protein: CASSVASGSMADTQYF. Here the CDR3 DNA reads TGTGCCAGCAGCGTAGCTAGCGGGAGTATGGCAGATACGCAGTATTTT.

This clonotype was seen a few times. The chain carries TRBV11-2 and TRBJ2-5, with TRBD1 matching over 10 bases. Germline values: CDR1 SGHAT, CDR2 FQNNGV. Trimming took 7 bases from V and 4 from J; bases not matched to a gene: 12. The CDR3 is made up of 16 amino acids. The CDR3: CASTTAGTGVLETQYF. For the CDR3, the DNA is TGTGCCAGCACAACCGCCGGGACAGGGGTTTTAGAGACCCAGTACTTC.

The chain is built from TRBV7-9 and TRBJ2-7; D not resolved. Trimming cost V 1 base and J 5 bases, with 12 bases left between them. Germline-derived CDR1 and CDR2 are SEHNR and FQNEAQ (reference sequence). The CDR3 totals 14 residues. The CDR3 bases are TGTGCCAGCAGCTTAGGAGGCGCCGGGCACGAGCAGTACTTC. It is translated as CASSLGGAGHEQYF.

This clonotype came up many times. The chain carries TRBV18 and TRBJ1-1, with D possibly TRBD1 on 6 matching bases. CDR1 and CDR2 from the germline V gene are KGHSH and LQKENI. This CDR3 comprises 16 residues. Trimming shortened V by 2 bases and J by 0 bases, and 13 bases separated the two germline ends. The CDR3 region has the DNA TGTGCCAGCTCACCATACGGACAGATCATGAACACTGAAGCTTTCTTT. This codes for CASSPYGQIMNTEAFF.

This chain links TRBV7-9 with TRBJ2-3; TRBD2 is a possible D gene (6 bases). The CDR3 contains 13 residues. Germline V gene sequence: CDR1 SEHNR, CDR2 FQNEAQ (reference sequence). V was cut by 5 bases and J by 4 bases, with 10 bases left in between. The CDR3 DNA reads TGTGCCAGCAGCCCGGGAGCGGCAGATACGCAGTATTTT. The encoded protein is CASSPGAADTQYF.

This clonotype turned up a few times. J is TRBJ1-1 and V is TRBV12-3 or TRBV12-4; no clear D gene. V lost 4 bases and J lost 2, with 8 bases in between. The CDR3 has 13 amino acids. As DNA, the CDR3 is TGTGCCAGCAGTTCAATAGTTAACACTGAAGCTTTCTTT. Protein product: CASSSIVNTEAFF.

This clonotype was found many times. The V and J genes are TRBV28 and TRBJ1-1; TRBD1 agrees at 7 bases. The germline gives CDR1 MDHEN, CDR2 SYDVKM. The CDR3 loop spans 14 amino acids. The ends lost 3 bases at V and 4 bases at J; junction bases unmatched: 5. CDR3 sequence: CASSFQQGTTEAFF. As DNA, the CDR3 is TGTGCCAGCAGTTTCCAACAGGGGACCACTGAAGCTTTCTTT.